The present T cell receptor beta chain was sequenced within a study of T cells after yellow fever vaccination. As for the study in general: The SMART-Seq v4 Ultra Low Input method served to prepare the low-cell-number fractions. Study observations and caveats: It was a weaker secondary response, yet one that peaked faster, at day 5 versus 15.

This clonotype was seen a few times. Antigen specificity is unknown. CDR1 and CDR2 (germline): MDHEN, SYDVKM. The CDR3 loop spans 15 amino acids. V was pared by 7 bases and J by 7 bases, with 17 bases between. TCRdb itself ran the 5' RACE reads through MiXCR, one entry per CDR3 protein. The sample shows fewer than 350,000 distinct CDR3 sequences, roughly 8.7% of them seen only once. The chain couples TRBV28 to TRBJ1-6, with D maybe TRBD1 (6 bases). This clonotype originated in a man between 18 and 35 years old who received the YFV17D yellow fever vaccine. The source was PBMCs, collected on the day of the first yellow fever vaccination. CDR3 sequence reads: CASILAGHPNSPLHF. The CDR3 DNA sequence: TGTGCCAGCATCCTGGCGGGACACCCAAATTCACCCCTCCACTTT.